This is a list of T cell receptor beta chains from one sample in a study of blood T cell repertoires in COVID-19. Using immunoSEQ multiplex PCR, the repertoire was profiled, and TCRdb retains in-frame clones only, with some absent. The data show under 250,000 clones, around 90% seen once. What was sequenced was peripheral blood. The receptors originated from a man older than 75 with acute or convalescent COVID-19. CDR3s include the opening cysteine and the closing phenylalanine or tryptophan. The order of the fields is V gene, clone size, J gene, D gene, CDR3 protein, CDR3 DNA. A D gene is named only where the DNA matches it firmly. Clone size is shown for a subset of rows, as once, few, many or a class of expanded clone.

V gene: TRBV14
clone size: -
J gene: TRBJ1-2
D gene: TRBD1
CDR3 protein: CASSLSGQGYGYTF
CDR3 DNA: TGTGCCAGCAGCCTGTCAGGACAGGGGTATGGCTACACCTTC

V gene: TRBV15
clone size: once
J gene: TRBJ2-3
D gene: TRBD1
CDR3 protein: CATALDRAADTQYF
CDR3 DNA: TGTGCCACCGCCCTGGACAGGGCCGCAGATACGCAGTATTTT

V gene: TRBV6-5
clone size: -
J gene: TRBJ1-5
D gene: TRBD1
CDR3 protein: CASRIGQAGNQPQHF
CDR3 DNA: TGTGCCAGCAGGATTGGACAGGCGGGGAATCAGCCCCAGCATTTT

V gene: TRBV7-8
clone size: -
J gene: TRBJ2-7
D gene: TRBD1
CDR3 protein: CASSQGTVSSYEQYF
CDR3 DNA: TGTGCCAGCAGCCAAGGGACAGTCAGCTCCTACGAGCAGTACTTC

V gene: TRBV6-2/TRBV6-3
clone size: -
J gene: TRBJ2-1
D gene: TRBD1
CDR3 protein: CASSLETGSPNEQFF
CDR3 DNA: TGTGCCAGCAGTCTTGAGACAGGGAGCCCTAATGAGCAGTTCTTC

V gene: TRBV6-1
clone size: -
J gene: TRBJ2-1
D gene: TRBD1
CDR3 protein: CASSEVGQLGSYNEQFF
CDR3 DNA: TGTGCCAGCAGTGAAGTGGGACAGTTGGGCTCCTACAATGAGCAGTTCTTC

V gene: TRBV2
clone size: -
J gene: TRBJ1-5
D gene: -
CDR3 protein: CASRGGWVSNQPQHF
CDR3 DNA: TGTGCCAGCAGGGGCGGGTGGGTTAGCAATCAGCCCCAGCATTTT

V gene: TRBV9
clone size: -
J gene: TRBJ1-6
D gene: -
CDR3 protein: CASSTQQGSNSPLHF
CDR3 DNA: TGTGCCAGCAGCACCCAACAGGGTAGCAATTCACCCCTCCACTTT

V gene: TRBV4-1
clone size: -
J gene: TRBJ1-1
D gene: TRBD1
CDR3 protein: CASSQDPGQVEAFF
CDR3 DNA: TGCGCCAGCAGCCAAGATCCGGGACAGGTCGAAGCTTTCTTT

V gene: TRBV7-9
clone size: -
J gene: TRBJ1-4
D gene: -
CDR3 protein: CASSPGVKDGEKLFF
CDR3 DNA: TGTGCCAGCAGCCCAGGGGTCAAGGACGGTGAAAAACTGTTTTTT

V gene: TRBV27
clone size: -
J gene: TRBJ1-6
D gene: TRBD1
CDR3 protein: CASSFGQALNNSPLHF
CDR3 DNA: TGTGCCAGCAGTTTTGGACAGGCCCTGAATAATTCACCCCTCCACTTT

V gene: TRBV11-3
clone size: few
J gene: TRBJ1-1
D gene: -
CDR3 protein: CASSRQMNTEAFF
CDR3 DNA: TGTGCCAGCAGCCGACAGATGAACACTGAAGCTTTCTTT

V gene: TRBV18
clone size: -
J gene: TRBJ1-1
D gene: -
CDR3 protein: CASSAGDRVTEAFF
CDR3 DNA: TGTGCCAGCTCCGCAGGGGACCGGGTCACTGAAGCTTTCTTT

V gene: TRBV27
clone size: -
J gene: TRBJ2-7
D gene: TRBD2
CDR3 protein: CASSPLGLAGGYEQYF
CDR3 DNA: TGTGCCAGCAGTCCACTAGGACTAGCGGGAGGCTACGAGCAGTACTTC

V gene: TRBV7-2
clone size: -
J gene: TRBJ2-7
D gene: -
CDR3 protein: CASSMAVSYEQYF
CDR3 DNA: TGTGCCAGCAGCATGGCCGTCTCCTACGAGCAGTACTTC

V gene: TRBV15
clone size: -
J gene: TRBJ2-3
D gene: TRBD2
CDR3 protein: CATSRVVAGGPVNTQYF
CDR3 DNA: TGTGCCACCAGCAGAGTAGTAGCGGGGGGGCCGGTAAATACGCAGTATTTT

V gene: TRBV5-1
clone size: -
J gene: TRBJ2-3
D gene: -
CDR3 protein: CASSLSGGVGDTQYF
CDR3 DNA: TGCGCCAGCAGCTTGAGCGGCGGGGTTGGGGATACGCAGTATTTT

V gene: TRBV7-6
clone size: -
J gene: TRBJ2-1
D gene: TRBD1
CDR3 protein: CASSLGPRQGAGNEQFF
CDR3 DNA: TGTGCCAGCAGCTTAGGACCTCGACAGGGGGCAGGCAATGAGCAGTTCTTC

V gene: TRBV3-1/TRBV3-2
clone size: -
J gene: TRBJ1-5
D gene: -
CDR3 protein: CASSQDNRVAQPQHF
CDR3 DNA: TGTGCCAGCAGCCAAGATAACAGGGTGGCTCAGCCCCAGCATTTT

V gene: TRBV7-9
clone size: -
J gene: TRBJ2-2
D gene: TRBD2
CDR3 protein: CASSSLTSGTGELFF
CDR3 DNA: TGTGCCAGCAGCTCGTTGACTAGCGGCACCGGGGAGCTGTTTTTT

V gene: TRBV7-9
clone size: -
J gene: TRBJ2-1
D gene: -
CDR3 protein: CASSLQGLVNEQFF
CDR3 DNA: TGTGCCAGCAGCTTGCAGGGGTTGGTGAATGAGCAGTTCTTC

V gene: TRBV7-6
clone size: -
J gene: TRBJ1-1
D gene: TRBD1
CDR3 protein: CASSLAGQGGNTEAFF
CDR3 DNA: TGTGCCAGCAGCTTAGCCGGACAGGGGGGAAACACTGAAGCTTTCTTT

V gene: TRBV6-5
clone size: few
J gene: TRBJ2-5
D gene: TRBD2
CDR3 protein: CASSQLAGAETQYF
CDR3 DNA: TGTGCCAGCAGCCAACTAGCGGGGGCTGAGACCCAGTACTTC

V gene: TRBV6-5
clone size: -
J gene: TRBJ1-5
D gene: -
CDR3 protein: CASMGPGSQGQPQHF
CDR3 DNA: TGTGCCAGCATGGGGCCAGGCTCCCAGGGGCAGCCCCAGCATTTT